Included here is one TCR beta chain sequence, with context. The target antigen is unknown. These data belong to a study of cytomegalovirus exposure and HLA in healthy donors. Study-level background: Earlier sequencing of around 190 million T cells yielded 120 million or so unique TCR beta sequences. Study-level results: Analysis performed later found more than 15,000 TCR beta sequences associated with HLA alleles at 0.05 false discovery rate.

At the time of sampling, donors were nominally healthy, though unrecorded immune exposures were likely. Germline lookup yields CDR1 SGHTA and CDR2 FQGNSA. The CDR3 covers 16 residues. The trim removed 5 bases at V and 0 bases at J, leaving 10 bases unmatched. In the PCR, 60 Vbeta and 13 Jbeta primers were used. Method: immunoSEQ multiplex PCR; TCRdb's copy keeps in-frame clones and lacks some. The data hold roughly 140,000 clones, with roughly four fifths observed a single time. What was sequenced was PBMCs. This sequence joins TRBV7-2 and TRBJ2-7; 7 bases line up with TRBD2. This receptor was obtained from a woman aged 60-70 years in good health and CMV-seropositive. The chain's CDR3 is CASSPSLAESSYEQYF. CDR3 bases: TGTGCCAGCAGCCCGTCCCTAGCGGAGAGCTCCTACGAGCAGTACTTC.